Following are 20 T cell receptor beta chains from one sample sequenced in a study of blood T cell repertoires in COVID-19. Assay: immunoSEQ multiplex PCR; the TCRdb copy retains only in-frame clones and omits some. Among 72,000 or so clones listed, 80% were seen once. Sequenced: peripheral blood. Receptors originate from a man aged 65 to 85 who had recovered from COVID-19.

The chain couples TRBV27 to TRBJ2-1, with 10 bases aligning to TRBD2. The CDR3 length is 16 residues. Germline V gene lookup returns CDR1 MNHEY and CDR2 SMNVEV (reference sequence). With 4 bases clipped from V and 8 bases from J, the junction kept 11 bases outside the gene matches. CDR3 nucleotides: TGTGCCAGCAGTTACCTAGCGGGAGTAGTTGGCGATGAGCAGTTCTTC. The encoded protein is CASSYLAGVVGDEQFF.

The table lists this clone with a few counts. The chain has TRBV7-9 and TRBJ1-4, with TRBD1 matching over 11 bases. The CDR3 loop spans 15 amino acids. V was clipped by 5 bases and J by 8 bases; unmatched bases: 7. Germline values: CDR1 SEHNR, CDR2 FQNEAQ (reference sequence). Written as DNA, the CDR3 is TGTGCCAGCAGCCTAAGGACAGGGGGCGGGGAAAAACTGTTTTTT. Amino acids: CASSLRTGGGEKLFF.

A few counts support this clone. The rearrangement uses TRBV6-2 or TRBV6-3 and TRBJ2-7, with TRBD1 identical over 9 bases. J was trimmed by 1 base and V by 0 bases; bases with no gene match: 13. The CDR3 runs to 19 residues. Germline V gene data show CDR1 as MNHEY and CDR2 as SVGEGT. The CDR3 sequence is CASSYSRRQGDIWSYEQYF. The DNA of the CDR3 is TGTGCCAGCAGTTACTCGAGAAGACAGGGGGACATTTGGTCCTACGAGCAGTACTTC.

V is TRBV11-2 and J is TRBJ1-2, with D tentatively TRBD1 (6 bases). Germline CDR1 SGHAT, CDR2 FQNNGV. The CDR3 is made up of 16 amino acids. The V and J ends lost 0 bases and 5 bases respectively, with 16 bases between them. The CDR3 bases are TGTGCCAGCAGCTTAGATCAGGGTAGGGGGAAGTATGGCTACACCTTC. This encodes CASSLDQGRGKYGYTF. The complete variable domain, with remaining parts taken from reference TRBV11-2 and TRBJ1-2, reads EAGVAQSPRYKIIEKRQSVAFWCNPISGHATLYWYQQILGQGPKLLIQFQNNGVVDDSQLPKDRFSAERLKGVDSTLKIQPAKLEDSAVYLCASSLDQGRGKYGYTFGSGTRLTVV.

The chain uses TRBV7-2 and TRBJ2-3, with 7 bases fitting TRBD1. Germline V gives CDR1 SGHTA, CDR2 FQGNSA. The junction had 12 bases not matched to a gene; V was cut back by 3 bases and J by 6 bases. The CDR3 spans 16 residues. The CDR3: CASSFQQGPTGDTQYF. In DNA form, the CDR3 reads TGTGCCAGCAGCTTTCAACAGGGGCCGACAGGTGATACGCAGTATTTT. Variable domain in full (rest from reference TRBV7-2 and TRBJ2-3): GAGVSQSPSNKVTEKGKDVELRCDPISGHTALYWYRQSLGQGLEFLIYFQGNSAPDKSGLPSDRFSAERTGGSVSTLTIQRTQQEDSAVYLCASSFQQGPTGDTQYFGPGTRLTVL.

The rearrangement uses TRBV19 and TRBJ2-5; tentative D call: TRBD2 (6 bases). CDR1 and CDR2 from the germline V gene are LNHDA and SQIVND (reference sequence). V was shortened by 4 bases and J by 4 bases, with 19 bases between the two germline ends. This CDR3 is built from 16 residues. CDR3 sequence (DNA): TGTGCCAGTAGTAATATAGCGGAGAGCGTTATAGAGACCCAGTACTTC. This gives the protein CASSNIAESVIETQYF. Supplemented by reference TRBV19 and TRBJ2-5, the full variable domain reads DGGITQSPKYLFRKEGQNVTLSCEQNLNHDAMYWYRQDPGQGLRLIYYSQIVNDFQKGDIAEGYSVSREKKESFPLTVTSAQKNPTAFYLCASSNIAESVIETQYFGPGTRLLVL.

This clone was picked up one time. The rearrangement joins TRBV19 to TRBJ2-2, with 12 bases aligning to TRBD2. Germline CDR1 LNHDA, CDR2 SQIVND (reference sequence). The junction had 7 bases not matched to a gene; V was cut back by 6 bases and J by 5 bases. The CDR3 runs to 16 residues. The CDR3 coding sequence is TGTGCCAGTAGACCCGGCCTAGCGGGAGGGACCGGGGAGCTGTTTTTT. It is translated as CASRPGLAGGTGELFF.

This chain joins TRBV9 and TRBJ2-5; possible D gene TRBD1, 5 bases. Germline lookup yields CDR1 SGDLS and CDR2 YYNGEE. V lost 3 bases, J lost 5 bases, and 20 bases lay in between. The CDR3 runs 16 residues. The CDR3 sequence: CASSGAIGQGQETQYF. The CDR3 DNA sequence: TGTGCCAGCAGCGGAGCGATTGGCCAGGGTCAGGAGACCCAGTACTTC.

The rearrangement uses TRBV5-3 and TRBJ1-2; no clear D gene. TRBV5-3 carries the ORF label, with uncertain function. Between the trimmed V and J ends, which lost 4 bases and 4 bases, there was a span of 14 bases. The length of the CDR3 is 14 residues. The CDR3 nucleotides read TGTGCCAGAAGCCTCCGTCGAGGGAGCTATGGCTACACCTTC. This codes for CARSLRRGSYGYTF.

The chain recombines TRBV6-5 with TRBJ1-1, with D unresolved. CDR1 MNHEY and CDR2 SVGAGI come from the germline V gene. This CDR3 spans 13 amino acids. Between the trimmed V and J ends, which lost 2 bases and 3 bases, there was a span of 7 bases. The CDR3 DNA follows: TGTGCCAGCAGTTACACCGAGGACACTGAAGCTTTCTTT. It yields the protein CASSYTEDTEAFF.

J is TRBJ2-7 and V is TRBV5-1; 7 bases map to TRBD1. Germline CDR1 reads SGHRS; CDR2 reads YFSETQ. The CDR3 spans 19 residues. The V gene end was trimmed by 4 bases and the J gene end by 0 bases; junction bases not matched to a gene: 19. This chain's CDR3 is CASSPRDTGVGADSYEQYF. CDR3 coding DNA: TGCGCCAGCAGCCCAAGGGATACAGGGGTGGGAGCTGACTCCTACGAGCAGTACTTC.

The V and J genes are TRBV28 and TRBJ1-2, with TRBD1 matching over 7 bases. Germline values: CDR1 MDHEN, CDR2 SYDVKM. J was trimmed by 1 base and V by 2 bases; bases with no gene match: 10. This CDR3 spans 17 amino acids. The CDR3 here is CASSLNRRGSGNYGYTF. For the CDR3, the DNA is TGTGCCAGCAGTTTAAACCGCAGGGGGTCGGGTAACTATGGCTACACCTTC.

This sequence joins TRBV6-5 and TRBJ2-3, with TRBD2 as a possible D gene (5 bases). The V end was cut by 8 bases, the J end by 2 bases, with 11 bases between. Germline V gene data show CDR1 as MNHEY and CDR2 as SVGAGI. CDR3 length: 13 amino acids. The CDR3 protein is CASAERPTDTQYF. Here the CDR3 DNA reads TGTGCCAGCGCTGAGCGGCCCACAGATACGCAGTATTTT.

In this sample, this clone turned up once. The gene calls are TRBV7-2 and TRBJ2-3; 7 nucleotides agree with TRBD2. V trimming: 5 bases; J trimming: 0 bases; junction bases outside the gene matches: 5. The CDR3 consists of 15 residues. Germline CDR1 reads SGHTA; CDR2 reads FQGNSA. CDR3 amino acids: CASSPRLASTDTQYF. The CDR3, as DNA: TGTGCCAGCAGCCCCCGACTAGCCAGCACAGATACGCAGTATTTT.

J is TRBJ2-7 and V is TRBV10-3; TRBD2 matches 11 bases. J gave up 0 bases and V 4 bases, and 2 bases lay outside the gene matches. Germline V gives CDR1 ENHRY, CDR2 SYGVKD. This CDR3 region has 15 residues. The CDR3 bases are TGTGCCATCAGTGGGGGACTAGCGGACTCCTACGAGCAGTACTTC. It translates to CAISGGLADSYEQYF.

Sample share makes this clone medium-sized. The V call is TRBV10-2, the J call TRBJ1-5; possibly TRBD1 for D (5 bases). CDR1 WSHSY and CDR2 SAAADI come from the germline V gene. This CDR3 has 15 amino acids. V lost 4 bases and J 4 bases, leaving 14 bases between the germline ends. CDR3 sequence: CASSVSGHRNQPQHF. The CDR3 coding sequence is TGCGCCAGCAGTGTTTCAGGGCACCGTAATCAGCCCCAGCATTTT.

This clone occurred once. This sample also contains other DNA sequences that code for the same CDR3. The CDR3 nucleotides are TGCGCCAGCAGCCTGCAAGAGACCCAGTACTTC. Its translation is CASSLQETQYF. The chain links TRBV5-1 to TRBJ2-5, with D hard to call. The CDR3 consists of 11 residues. Germline CDR1 SGHRS, CDR2 YFSETQ. The V end lost 4 bases, the J end lost 2 bases, and 3 bases lay between the germline ends.

The chain employs TRBV6-1 and TRBJ2-1; D uncertain. Germline V gene sequence: CDR1 MNHNS, CDR2 SASEGT. CDR3 length: 14 amino acids. The germline V and J ends were trimmed by 2 bases and 2 bases, with 7 bases remaining between them. As DNA, the CDR3 is TGTGCCAGCAGTGAATCTACCACCTACAATGAGCAGTTCTTC. It yields the protein CASSESTTYNEQFF.

The chain links TRBV18 to TRBJ2-7, with D maybe TRBD2 (6 bases). Trimming left V 2 bases short and J 3 bases short, with 8 bases between. The germline V gene encodes CDR1 KGHSH and CDR2 LQKENI. The CDR3 is 13 residues long. CDR3 loop: CASSPGTGYEQYF. CDR3 coding DNA: TGTGCCAGCTCACCAGGGACTGGCTACGAGCAGTACTTC.

Details on this clone: This sample includes further DNA sequences coding for the same CDR3. This chain links TRBV30 with TRBJ1-1; tentatively, D is TRBD1 (5 bases). The CDR3 contains 12 residues. Per the germline V gene, CDR1 is GTSNPN and CDR2 is SVGIG (reference sequence). V was clipped by 3 bases and J by 2 bases, with 7 bases between them. The CDR3 here is CAWSQGNTEAFF. CDR3 nucleotides: TGTGCCTGGAGCCAGGGCAACACTGAAGCTTTCTTT.